Shown below are 3 T cell receptor beta chains from a single sample sequenced in a study of cytomegalovirus exposure and HLA in healthy donors. This PCR relied on a set of 60 Vbeta primers and 13 Jbeta primers. This table comes from immunoSEQ multiplex PCR, and its TCRdb copy is limited to in-frame clones, with some not included. The sample holds more than 130,000 clones, roughly 76% seen once. Sequenced: PBMCs. The receptors were gathered from a man aged 18 to 35 in good health and CMV-seronegative.

This clone has a handful of counts. The chain links TRBV19 to TRBJ1-2; 7 bases agree with TRBD1. The CDR3 runs 18 residues. Germline-derived CDR1 and CDR2 are LNHDA and SQIVND (reference sequence). J was trimmed by 0 bases and V by 5 bases; bases with no gene match: 15. For the CDR3, the DNA is TGTGCCAGTAGTCCCCACCCGGGACAGTCCCGGACTAACTATGGCTACACCTTC. It translates to CASSPHPGQSRTNYGYTF. Full variable domain (outside the CDR3, taken from reference TRBV19 and TRBJ1-2): DGGITQSPKYLFRKEGQNVTLSCEQNLNHDAMYWYRQDPGQGLRLIYYSQIVNDFQKGDIAEGYSVSREKKESFPLTVTSAQKNPTAFYLCASSPHPGQSRTNYGYTFGSGTRLTVV.

The V gene is TRBV19, the J gene TRBJ1-2; D unresolved. V was pared by 7 bases and J by 0 bases, with 18 bases between. CDR1 and CDR2 from the germline V gene are LNHDA and SQIVND (reference sequence). The CDR3 consists of 16 residues. This CDR3 is CASTRQSGTSNYGYTF. The DNA of the CDR3 is TGTGCCAGTACTCGTCAATCGGGAACCTCTAACTATGGCTACACCTTC.

The V gene is TRBV29-1, the J gene TRBJ1-3, with D perhaps TRBD1 (6 bases). Per germline, CDR1 SQVTM and CDR2 ANQGSEA. The V gene lost 4 bases and the J gene lost 1 base, with 14 bases spanning the gap. The CDR3 sequence is 15 residues long. CDR3 region: CSVVRGRGSGNTIYF. CDR3 sequence (DNA): TGCAGCGTTGTACGGGGGAGGGGGTCTGGAAACACCATATATTTT.